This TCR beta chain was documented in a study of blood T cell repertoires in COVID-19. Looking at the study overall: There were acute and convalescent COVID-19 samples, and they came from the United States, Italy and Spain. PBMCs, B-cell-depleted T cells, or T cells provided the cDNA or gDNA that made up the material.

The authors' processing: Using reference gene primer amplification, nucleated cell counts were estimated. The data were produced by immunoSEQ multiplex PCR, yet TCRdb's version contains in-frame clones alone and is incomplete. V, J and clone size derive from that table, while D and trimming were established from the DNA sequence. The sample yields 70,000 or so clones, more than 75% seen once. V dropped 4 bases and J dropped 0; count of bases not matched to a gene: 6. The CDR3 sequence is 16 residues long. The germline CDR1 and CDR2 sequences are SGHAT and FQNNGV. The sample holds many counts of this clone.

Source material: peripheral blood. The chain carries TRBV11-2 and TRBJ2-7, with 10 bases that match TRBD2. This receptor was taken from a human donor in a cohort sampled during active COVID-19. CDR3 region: CASSSIGTSASYEQYF. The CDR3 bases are TGTGCCAGCAGCTCTATCGGGACTAGCGCCTCCTACGAGCAGTACTTC.